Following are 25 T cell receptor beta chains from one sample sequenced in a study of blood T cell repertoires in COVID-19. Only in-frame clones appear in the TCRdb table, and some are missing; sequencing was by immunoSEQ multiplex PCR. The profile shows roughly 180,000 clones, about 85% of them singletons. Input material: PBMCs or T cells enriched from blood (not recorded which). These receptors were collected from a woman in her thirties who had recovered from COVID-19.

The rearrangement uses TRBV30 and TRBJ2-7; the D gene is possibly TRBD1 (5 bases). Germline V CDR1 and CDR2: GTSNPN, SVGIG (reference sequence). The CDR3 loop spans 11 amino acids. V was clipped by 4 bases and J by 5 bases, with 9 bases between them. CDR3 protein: CAWTQGDEQYF. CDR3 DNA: TGTGCCTGGACCCAGGGTGACGAGCAGTACTTC. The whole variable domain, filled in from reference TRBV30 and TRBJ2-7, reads SQTIHQWPATLVQPVGSPLSLECTVEGTSNPNLYWYRQAAGRGLQLLFYSVGIGQISSEVPQNLSASRPQDRQFILSSKKLLLSDSGFYLCAWTQGDEQYFGPGTRLTVT.

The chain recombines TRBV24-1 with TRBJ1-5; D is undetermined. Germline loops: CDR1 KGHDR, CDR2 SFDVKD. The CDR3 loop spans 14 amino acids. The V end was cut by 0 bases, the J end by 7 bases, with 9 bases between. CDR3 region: CATSDLTSLQPQHF. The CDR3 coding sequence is TGTGCCACCAGTGATTTGACATCGCTGCAGCCCCAGCATTTT.

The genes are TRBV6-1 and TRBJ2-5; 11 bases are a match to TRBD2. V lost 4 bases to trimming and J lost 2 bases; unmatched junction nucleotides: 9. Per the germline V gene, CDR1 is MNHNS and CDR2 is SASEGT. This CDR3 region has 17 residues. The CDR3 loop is CASSASVAGGRQETQYF. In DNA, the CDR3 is TGTGCCAGCAGTGCCTCTGTAGCGGGGGGGAGGCAAGAGACCCAGTACTTC.

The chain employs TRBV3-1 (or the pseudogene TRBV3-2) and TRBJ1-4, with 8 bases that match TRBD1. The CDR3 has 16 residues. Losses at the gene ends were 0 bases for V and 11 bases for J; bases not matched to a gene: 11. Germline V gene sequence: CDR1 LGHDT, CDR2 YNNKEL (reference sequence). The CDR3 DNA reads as TGTGCCAGCAGCCAAGAGGTTTCGGGCAGGGGGCGGAAACTGTTTTTT. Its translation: CASSQEVSGRGRKLFF.

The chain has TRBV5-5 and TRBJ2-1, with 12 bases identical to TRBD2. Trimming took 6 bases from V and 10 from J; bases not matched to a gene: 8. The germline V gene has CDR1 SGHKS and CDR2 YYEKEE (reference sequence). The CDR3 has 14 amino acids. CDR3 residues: CASIPSGGAWEQFF. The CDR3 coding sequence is TGTGCCAGCATCCCTAGCGGGGGGGCCTGGGAGCAGTTCTTC.

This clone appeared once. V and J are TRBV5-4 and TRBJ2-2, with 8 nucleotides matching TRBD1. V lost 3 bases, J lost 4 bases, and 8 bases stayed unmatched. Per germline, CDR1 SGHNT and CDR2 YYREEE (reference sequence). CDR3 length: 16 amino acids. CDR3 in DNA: TGTGCCAGCAGCTCAGCGGACAGGGCTGTCACCGGGGAGCTGTTTTTT. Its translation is CASSSADRAVTGELFF.

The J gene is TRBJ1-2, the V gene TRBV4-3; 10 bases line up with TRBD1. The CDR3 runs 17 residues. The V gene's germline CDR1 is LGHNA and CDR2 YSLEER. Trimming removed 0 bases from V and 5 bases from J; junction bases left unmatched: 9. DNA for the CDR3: TGCGCCAGCAGCCAAGATGAGGGGACAGGGGAAAGGTATGGCTACACCTTC. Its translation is CASSQDEGTGERYGYTF.

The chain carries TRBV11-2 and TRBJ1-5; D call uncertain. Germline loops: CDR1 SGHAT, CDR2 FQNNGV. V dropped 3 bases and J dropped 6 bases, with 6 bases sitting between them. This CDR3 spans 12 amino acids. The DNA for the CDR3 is TGTGCCAGCAGCTTCAGTGGTCAGCCCCAGCATTTT. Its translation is CASSFSGQPQHF.

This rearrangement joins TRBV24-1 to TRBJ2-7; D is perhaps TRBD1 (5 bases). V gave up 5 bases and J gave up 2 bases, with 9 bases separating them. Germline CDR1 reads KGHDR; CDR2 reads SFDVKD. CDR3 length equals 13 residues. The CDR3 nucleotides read TGTGCCACCAGTGGGACAAATACCTACGAGCAGTACTTC. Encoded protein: CATSGTNTYEQYF.

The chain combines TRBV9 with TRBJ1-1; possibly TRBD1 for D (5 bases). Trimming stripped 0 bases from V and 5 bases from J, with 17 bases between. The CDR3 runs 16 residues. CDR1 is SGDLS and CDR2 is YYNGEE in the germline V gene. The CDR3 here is CASSVEQGGHNTEAFF. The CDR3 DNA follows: TGTGCCAGCAGCGTAGAGCAGGGTGGGCATAATACTGAAGCTTTCTTT.

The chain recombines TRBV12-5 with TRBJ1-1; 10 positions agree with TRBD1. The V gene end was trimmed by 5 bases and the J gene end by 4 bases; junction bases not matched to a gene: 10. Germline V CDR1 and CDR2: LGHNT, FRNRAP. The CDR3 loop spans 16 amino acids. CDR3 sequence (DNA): TGTGCTAGTGGTCGATCGGGACAGGGGTTTACCACTGAAGCTTTCTTT. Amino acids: CASGRSGQGFTTEAFF.

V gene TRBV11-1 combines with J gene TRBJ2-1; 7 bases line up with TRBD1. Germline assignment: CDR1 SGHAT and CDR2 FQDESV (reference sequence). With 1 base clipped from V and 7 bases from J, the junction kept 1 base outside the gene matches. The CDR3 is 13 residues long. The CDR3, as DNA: TGTGCCAGCAGCTTAGGACAGGGAAATGAGCAGTTCTTC. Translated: CASSLGQGNEQFF.

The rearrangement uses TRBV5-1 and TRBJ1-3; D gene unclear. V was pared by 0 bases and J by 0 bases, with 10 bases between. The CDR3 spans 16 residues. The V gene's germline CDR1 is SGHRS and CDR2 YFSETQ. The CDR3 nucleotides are TGCGCCAGCAGCTTGGGCGGCCTTCCCTCTGGAAACACCATATATTTT. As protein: CASSLGGLPSGNTIYF. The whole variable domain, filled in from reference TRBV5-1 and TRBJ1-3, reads KAGVTQTPRYLIKTRGQQVTLSCSPISGHRSVSWYQQTPGQGLQFLFEYFSETQRNKGNFPGRFSGRQFSNSRSEMNVSTLELGDSALYLCASSLGGLPSGNTIYFGEGSWLTVV.

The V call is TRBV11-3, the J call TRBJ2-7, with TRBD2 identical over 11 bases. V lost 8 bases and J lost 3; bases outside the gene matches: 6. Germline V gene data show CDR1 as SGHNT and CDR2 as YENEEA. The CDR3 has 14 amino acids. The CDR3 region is CASSSTSGSYEQYF. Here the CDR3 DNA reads TGTGCCAGCTCGTCCACTAGCGGGAGCTACGAGCAGTACTTC.

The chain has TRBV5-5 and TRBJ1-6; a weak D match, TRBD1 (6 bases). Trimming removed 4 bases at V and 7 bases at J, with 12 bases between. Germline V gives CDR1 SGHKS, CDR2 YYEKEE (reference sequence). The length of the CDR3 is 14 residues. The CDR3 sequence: CASSHNRENSPLHF. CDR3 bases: TGTGCCAGCAGCCACAACAGGGAAAATTCACCCCTCCACTTT.

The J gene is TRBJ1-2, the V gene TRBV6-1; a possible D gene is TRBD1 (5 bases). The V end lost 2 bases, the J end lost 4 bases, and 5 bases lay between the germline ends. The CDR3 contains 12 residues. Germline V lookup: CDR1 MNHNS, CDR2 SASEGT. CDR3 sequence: CASSETGYGYTF. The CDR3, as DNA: TGTGCCAGCAGTGAAACAGGCTATGGCTACACCTTC.

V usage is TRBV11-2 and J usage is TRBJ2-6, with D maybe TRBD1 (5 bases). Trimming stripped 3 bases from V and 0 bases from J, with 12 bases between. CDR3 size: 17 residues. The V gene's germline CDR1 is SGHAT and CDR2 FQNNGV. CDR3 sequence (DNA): TGTGCCAGCAGCTTCCCAGGGTTACCCTCTGGGGCCAACGTCCTGACTTTC. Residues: CASSFPGLPSGANVLTF.

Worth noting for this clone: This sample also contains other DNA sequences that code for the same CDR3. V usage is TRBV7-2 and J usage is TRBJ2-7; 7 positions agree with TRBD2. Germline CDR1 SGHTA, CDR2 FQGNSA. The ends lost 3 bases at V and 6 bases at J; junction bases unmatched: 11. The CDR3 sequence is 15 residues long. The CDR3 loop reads CASSFPSGGVGEQYF. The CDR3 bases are TGTGCCAGCAGCTTCCCCTCGGGGGGAGTTGGCGAGCAGTACTTC.

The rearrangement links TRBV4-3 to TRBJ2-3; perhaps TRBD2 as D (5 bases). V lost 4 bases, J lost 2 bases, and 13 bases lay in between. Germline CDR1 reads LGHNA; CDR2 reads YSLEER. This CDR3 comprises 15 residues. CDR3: CASSPDLYYTDTQYF. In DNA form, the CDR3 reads TGCGCCAGCAGCCCGGACTTATATTACACAGATACGCAGTATTTT.

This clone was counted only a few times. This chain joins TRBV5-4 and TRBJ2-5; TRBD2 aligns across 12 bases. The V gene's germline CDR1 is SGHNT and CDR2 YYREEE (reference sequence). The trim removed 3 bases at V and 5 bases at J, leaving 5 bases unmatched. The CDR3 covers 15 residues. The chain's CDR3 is CASSYLAGGLETQYF. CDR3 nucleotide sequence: TGTGCCAGCAGCTATCTAGCGGGGGGGCTTGAGACCCAGTACTTC.

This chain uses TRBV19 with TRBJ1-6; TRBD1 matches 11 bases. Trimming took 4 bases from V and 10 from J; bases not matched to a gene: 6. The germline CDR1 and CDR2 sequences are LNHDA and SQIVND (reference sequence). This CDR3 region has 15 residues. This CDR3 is CASSSGTGGDSPLHF. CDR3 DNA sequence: TGTGCCAGTAGTAGCGGGACAGGGGGGGACTCACCCCTCCACTTT.

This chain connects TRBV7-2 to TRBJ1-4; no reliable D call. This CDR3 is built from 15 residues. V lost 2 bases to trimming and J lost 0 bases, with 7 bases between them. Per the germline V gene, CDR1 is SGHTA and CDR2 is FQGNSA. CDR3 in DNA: TGTGCCAGCAGCTTAACTCCCGCAACTAATGAAAAACTGTTTTTT. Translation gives CASSLTPATNEKLFF.

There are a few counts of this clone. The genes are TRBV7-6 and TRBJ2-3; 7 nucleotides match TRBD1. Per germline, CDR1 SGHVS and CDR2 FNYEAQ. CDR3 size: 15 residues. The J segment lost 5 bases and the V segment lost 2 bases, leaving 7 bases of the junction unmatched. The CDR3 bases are TGTGCCAGCAGCTTACTGACAGGGCAAGGAGATACGCAGTATTTT. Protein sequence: CASSLLTGQGDTQYF.

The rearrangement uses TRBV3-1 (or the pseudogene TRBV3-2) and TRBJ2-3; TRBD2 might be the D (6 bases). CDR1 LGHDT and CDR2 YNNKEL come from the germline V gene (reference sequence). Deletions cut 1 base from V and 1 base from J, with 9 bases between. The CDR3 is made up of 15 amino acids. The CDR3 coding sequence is TGTGCCAGCAGCCAAGTCGCTAGCGGCACAGATACGCAGTATTTT. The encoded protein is CASSQVASGTDTQYF.

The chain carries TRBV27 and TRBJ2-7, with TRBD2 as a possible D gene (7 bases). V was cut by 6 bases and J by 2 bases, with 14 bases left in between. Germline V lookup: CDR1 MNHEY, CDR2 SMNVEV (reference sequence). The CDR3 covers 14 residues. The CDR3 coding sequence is TGTGCCAGCAGCATCGGGGGGCGCGCCTACGAGCAGTACTTC. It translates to CASSIGGRAYEQYF.